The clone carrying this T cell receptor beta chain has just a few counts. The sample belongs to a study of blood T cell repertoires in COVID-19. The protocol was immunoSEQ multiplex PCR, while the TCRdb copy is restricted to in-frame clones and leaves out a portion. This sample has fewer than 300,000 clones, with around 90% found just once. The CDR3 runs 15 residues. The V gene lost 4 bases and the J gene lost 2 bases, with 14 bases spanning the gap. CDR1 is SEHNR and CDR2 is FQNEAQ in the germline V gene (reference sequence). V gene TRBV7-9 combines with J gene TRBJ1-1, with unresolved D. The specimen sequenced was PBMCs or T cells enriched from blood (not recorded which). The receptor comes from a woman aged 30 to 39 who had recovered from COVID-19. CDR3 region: CASSSTRRPNTEAFF. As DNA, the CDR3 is TGTGCCAGCAGCTCAACGCGTCGCCCCAACACTGAAGCTTTCTTT.